This T cell receptor beta chain was profiled in a study of regulatory T cells in long-lasting Graves disease. Study details: It was over 5 years of antithyroid drugs, with positive TSH receptor antibodies, that meant persistent Graves' disease. Study conclusions and caveats: Tissue studied was limited to peripheral blood, excluding thyroid tissue.

Time point reported: persistent/refractory GD, antithyroid drugs over 5 years with positive TRAb. The TCR library was made from RNA extracted from PBMCs. The authors drew around 9 milliliters of peripheral blood into EDTA tubes. Notes on this clonotype: Its antigen is not known.

Building of the TCR beta libraries involved iRepertoire HTBI primers and Arm-PCR of CDR3 regions. In the original workflow: Spanning all samples, the identified segments comprised some 66 TRBV and approximately 15 TRBJ. In TCRdb, the multiplex PCR reads were re-called with MiXCR into one record per CDR3 protein. The V and J calls were determined by TCRdb, not by the authors. The table has about 460,000 distinct CDR3 sequences, roughly 23% seen once; the top ten hold about 12%. Germline assignment: CDR1 SGHTA and CDR2 FQGTGA. The V segment lost 5 bases and the J segment 4 bases; nucleotides outside the gene matches: 3. The CDR3 covers 14 residues.

The origin of this receptor is a female donor with Graves disease. This specimen was peripheral blood mononuclear cells (PBMCs), taken when the disease was refractory, from a patient treated with antithyroid drugs. The chain uses TRBV7-3 and TRBJ2-2; 8 nucleotides agree with TRBD1. CDR3 sequence: CASSKGQGTGELFF. The CDR3 region has the DNA TGTGCCAGCAGCAAAGGACAGGGCACCGGGGAGCTGTTTTTT.